These T cell receptor beta chains were read from a single sample in a study of molecular identifiers for immune sequencing clone quantification. In TCRdb, the PCR reads were re-called with MiXCR into one record per CDR3 protein. Of some 100,000 distinct CDR3 sequences in the sample, roughly 38% were seen once. Input material: naive CD8+ T cells from blood, with Jurkat cell RNA spiked in. The receptors shown here come from a human donor in good health. Some libraries in this study had Jurkat cell RNA spiked in. The CDR3 runs from the conserved cysteine through the conserved F or W. D genes are given only for firm matches. Size values are once, few and many counts, or a class for expanded clones, and some rows have none.

size: .; J: TRBJ2-1; D: TRBD2; length: 15; V: TRBV20-1; DNA: TGCAGTGCCGTAGATAGCGGGAGGGCCTACAATGAGCAGTTCTTC; CDR3: CSAVDSGRAYNEQFF
size: .; J: TRBJ2-3; D: .; length: 13; V: TRBV24-1; DNA: TGTGCCACCAGTGATTCTTTGAGAGGTACGCAGTATTTT; CDR3: CATSDSLRGTQYF
size: .; J: TRBJ2-7; D: TRBD1; length: 16; V: TRBV20-1; DNA: TGCAGTGCTAGAGATTTACAGGGGAAGAATTCCTACGAGCAGTACTTC; CDR3: CSARDLQGKNSYEQYF
size: .; J: TRBJ2-1; D: .; length: 14; V: TRBV28; DNA: TGTGCCAGCAGTTTCCTGAGCTCCTACAATGAGCAGTTCTTC; CDR3: CASSFLSSYNEQFF
size: many; J: TRBJ1-3; D: .; length: 15; V: TRBV10-2; DNA: TGCGCCAGCAGCTTACAGGTGCCCTCTGGAAACACCATATATTTT; CDR3: CASSLQVPSGNTIYF
size: .; J: TRBJ2-1; D: TRBD1; length: 17; V: TRBV12-3/TRBV12-4; DNA: TGTGCCAGCAGTTCCTCCCAGGACAGGGGCCATTACATTGTGCAGTTCTTC; CDR3: CASSSSQDRGHYIVQFF
size: once; J: TRBJ2-7; D: .; length: 16; V: TRBV5-1; DNA: TGCGCCAGCAGCTTGGACCGGACTGGCGGGAACTACGAGCAGTACTTC; CDR3: CASSLDRTGGNYEQYF
size: few; J: TRBJ2-2; D: TRBD1; length: 14; V: TRBV7-9; DNA: TGTGCCAGCCCGGGACAGGGTTCCACCGGGGAGCTGTTTTTT; CDR3: CASPGQGSTGELFF
size: few; J: TRBJ2-4; D: .; length: 12; V: TRBV7-9; DNA: TGTGCCAGCAGCACGCGAGAGAACATTCAGTACTTC; CDR3: CASSTRENIQYF
size: few; J: TRBJ1-4; D: .; length: 14; V: TRBV2; DNA: TGTGCCAGCAGGGACCAGACAGCGAATGAAAAACTGTTTTTT; CDR3: CASRDQTANEKLFF